Listed here are 23 T cell receptor beta chains from one sample, sequenced in a study of shared clonotypes between healthy human individuals (dated by TCRdb to about 2020). Preparation of the library involved the immunoSEQ multiplex PCR assay. Held by TCRdb, this immuneACCESS table contains in-frame sequences only and omits some clones. Under half of the omission traces to an unresolved V gene where checked; the cause of the rest is unknown. This sample is represented by roughly 530,000 clones; roughly 95% of them were singletons. The ten most abundant clones make up roughly 0.06% of the sample. Sequenced material: naive CD4+ T cells sorted from blood. The cell subset or site label, as the study defines it: CD45RA+ positively selected. The origin of the receptors is a woman aged 25 to 39 in good health.

The V call is TRBV27, the J call TRBJ2-7; D remains unclear. CDR1 is MNHEY, CDR2 SMNVEV, per germline (reference sequence). V lost 5 bases to trimming and J lost 7 bases, with 18 bases between them. CDR3 length equals 14 residues. As DNA, the CDR3 is TGTGCCAGCAGTCCCGGGCAGGCCCCTGGGGAGCAGTACTTC. This encodes CASSPGQAPGEQYF.

V and J are TRBV28 and TRBJ2-2, with 8 nucleotides matching TRBD1. With 3 bases clipped from V and 5 bases from J, the junction kept 5 bases outside the gene matches. The germline gives CDR1 MDHEN, CDR2 SYDVKM. This CDR3 is 15 amino acids long. DNA of the CDR3: TGTGCCAGCAGTTTGACAGGGGTTCGGACCGGGGAGCTGTTTTTT. Residues: CASSLTGVRTGELFF.

The chain carries TRBV28 and TRBJ2-2; D possibly corresponds to TRBD2 (7 bases). Trimming left V 3 bases short and J 8 bases short, with 25 bases between. The CDR3 runs to 18 residues. Germline V gene lookup returns CDR1 MDHEN and CDR2 SYDVKM. This CDR3 reads CASSFPLPGGGTGGELFF. CDR3 nucleotides: TGTGCCAGCAGTTTTCCCCTTCCGGGGGGAGGCACAGGGGGGGAGCTGTTTTTT. Complete variable domain (other parts from reference TRBV28 and TRBJ2-2): DVKVTQSSRYLVKRTGEKVFLECVQDMDHENMFWYRQDPGLGLRLIYFSYDVKMKEKGDIPEGYSVSREKKERFSLILESASTNQTSMYLCASSFPLPGGGTGGELFFGEGSRLTVL.

The rearrangement joins TRBV19 to TRBJ2-2; 15 bases fit TRBD2. Germline values: CDR1 LNHDA, CDR2 SQIVND (reference sequence). The CDR3 has 18 amino acids. J gave up 7 bases and V 3 bases, and 9 bases lay outside the gene matches. The DNA of the CDR3 is TGTGCCAGTAGTATTGGACTAGCGGGAGGGCCTGGGGGCGGGGAGCTGTTTTTT. This sequence encodes CASSIGLAGGPGGGELFF. Looking up the rest from reference TRBV19 and TRBJ2-2 gives the full variable domain: DGGITQSPKYLFRKEGQNVTLSCEQNLNHDAMYWYRQDPGQGLRLIYYSQIVNDFQKGDIAEGYSVSREKKESFPLTVTSAQKNPTAFYLCASSIGLAGGPGGGELFFGEGSRLTVL.

The table lists this clone with a count of one. The chain links TRBV18 to TRBJ1-3; TRBD1 aligns across 7 bases. Per the germline V gene, CDR1 is KGHSH and CDR2 is LQKENI. With 3 bases clipped from V and 0 bases from J, the junction kept 8 bases outside the gene matches. The CDR3 covers 17 residues. CDR3 nucleotide sequence: TGTGCCAGCTCACCTAACACAGGGGTCAGCTCTGGAAACACCATATATTTT. Encoded protein: CASSPNTGVSSGNTIYF.

The chain has TRBV2 and TRBJ1-2; D call uncertain. This CDR3 comprises 14 residues. The V and J ends lost 6 bases and 0 bases respectively, with 11 bases between them. Germline V gene lookup returns CDR1 SNHLY and CDR2 FYNNEI. For the CDR3, the DNA is TGTGCCAGCAGGCAACAGTACCCTAACTATGGCTACACCTTC. The encoded protein is CASRQQYPNYGYTF.

V and J are TRBV6-1 and TRBJ2-7; D tentatively fits TRBD1 or TRBD2 (5 bases each). The CDR3 covers 16 residues. CDR1 MNHNS and CDR2 SASEGT come from the germline V gene. The ends were cut back, 1 base at V and 3 bases at J, with 16 bases in the middle. The CDR3 loop is CASSEGTGTGFYEQYF. CDR3 nucleotide sequence: TGTGCCAGCAGTGAAGGCACCGGGACGGGCTTCTACGAGCAGTACTTC.

J is TRBJ2-5 and V is TRBV7-2; tentatively, D is TRBD2 (6 bases). This CDR3 region has 15 residues. V was cut by 5 bases and J by 4 bases, with 17 bases left in between. Germline CDR1 is SGHTA and CDR2 is FQGNSA. The DNA of the CDR3 is TGTGCCAGCAGCGCAAAGCGGGCAGGGATAGAGACCCAGTACTTC. This gives the protein CASSAKRAGIETQYF. The whole variable domain, filled in from reference TRBV7-2 and TRBJ2-5, reads GAGVSQSPSNKVTEKGKDVELRCDPISGHTALYWYRQSLGQGLEFLIYFQGNSAPDKSGLPSDRFSAERTGGSVSTLTIQRTQQEDSAVYLCASSAKRAGIETQYFGPGTRLLVL.

J is TRBJ1-1 and V is TRBV18, with TRBD1 as a possible D gene (6 bases). CDR1 and CDR2 (germline): KGHSH, LQKENI. Trimming took off 3 bases at V and 6 bases at J, with 17 bases between the two ends. The CDR3 sequence is 15 residues long. Here the CDR3 reads CASSPRGGAFAEAFF. The CDR3 DNA sequence: TGTGCCAGCTCACCCCGCGGGGGCGCCTTCGCTGAAGCTTTCTTT.

The chain links TRBV6-6 to TRBJ2-1; D perhaps matches TRBD1 (6 bases). Germline loops: CDR1 MNHNY, CDR2 SVGAGI (reference sequence). This CDR3 spans 11 amino acids. CDR3 coding DNA: TGTGCTGCAGGGGCCTACAATGAGCAGTTCTTC. Translated, it gives CAAGAYNEQFF.

CDR3 sequence (DNA): TGTGCCAGCTCAATTTTTCACACCGGGGAGCTGTTTTTT. Residues: CASSIFHTGELFF. J is TRBJ2-2 and V is TRBV18, with D hard to call. The V gene's germline CDR1 is KGHSH and CDR2 LQKENI. The CDR3 is 13 residues long. Trimming cost V 5 bases and J 3 bases, with 7 bases left between them.

The chain joins TRBV5-4 to TRBJ2-3; TRBD2 matches 7 bases. The length of the CDR3 is 13 residues. After removal of 7 bases from V and 6 bases from J, the junction contained 8 bases not matched to a gene. The germline CDR1 and CDR2 sequences are SGHNT and YYREEE (reference sequence). The CDR3, as DNA: TGTGCCAGCGGGATAGCGGGTGTGGATACGCAGTATTTT. It translates to CASGIAGVDTQYF.

The chain is built from TRBV7-2 and TRBJ1-5; 7 nucleotides agree with TRBD1. The CDR3 contains 15 residues. V shed 5 bases and J 2 bases; nucleotides not matched to a gene: 6. Germline V gene data show CDR1 as SGHTA and CDR2 as FQGNSA. In nucleotides, the CDR3 is TGTGCCAGCAGCGGGGACAGTTGGGGCAATCAGCCCCAGCATTTT. Translation gives CASSGDSWGNQPQHF.

The gene calls are TRBV7-9 and TRBJ1-1; D is undetermined. Germline V lookup: CDR1 SEHNR, CDR2 FQNEAQ (reference sequence). Trimming removed 4 bases at V and 1 base at J, with 10 bases between. CDR3 length: 14 residues. CDR3 sequence: CASSSYPGNTEAFF. CDR3 in DNA: TGTGCCAGCAGCTCTTACCCGGGGAACACTGAAGCTTTCTTT.

This rearrangement joins TRBV30 to TRBJ1-1, with D perhaps TRBD1 (6 bases). V lost 3 bases and J lost 9, with 8 bases in between. CDR3 length equals 10 residues. In germline, CDR1 is GTSNPN, CDR2 SVGIG (reference sequence). CDR3 amino acids: CAWSGQKAFF. The CDR3 nucleotides are TGTGCCTGGAGCGGACAGAAAGCTTTCTTT. The variable domain in full, completed from reference TRBV30 and TRBJ1-1, reads SQTIHQWPATLVQPVGSPLSLECTVEGTSNPNLYWYRQAAGRGLQLLFYSVGIGQISSEVPQNLSASRPQDRQFILSSKKLLLSDSGFYLCAWSGQKAFFGQGTRLTVV.

This chain uses TRBV7-9 with TRBJ2-7, with D maybe TRBD1 (6 bases). The CDR3 is 13 residues long. V was pared by 4 bases and J by 0 bases, with 7 bases between. The V gene's germline CDR1 is SEHNR and CDR2 FQNEAQ (reference sequence). This chain's CDR3 is CASSSDSSYEQYF. The DNA for the CDR3 is TGTGCCAGCAGCTCGGACAGCTCCTACGAGCAGTACTTC.

This clone has only one observation. The chain recombines TRBV28 with TRBJ1-2; D might be TRBD1 (6 bases). Per germline, CDR1 MDHEN and CDR2 SYDVKM. Trimming shortened V by 8 bases and J by 4 bases, and 20 bases separated the two germline ends. This CDR3 region has 15 residues. CDR3: CASHTLGQGLYGYTF. In nucleotides, the CDR3 is TGTGCCAGCCATACCCTTGGGCAGGGGCTCTATGGCTACACCTTC.

The CDR3 loop is CASSMGPETQYF. The CDR3, as DNA: TGTGCCAGTAGTATGGGCCCCGAGACCCAGTACTTC. This chain links TRBV19 with TRBJ2-5; D unresolved. V was clipped by 3 bases and J by 5 bases, with 7 bases between them. In germline, CDR1 is LNHDA, CDR2 SQIVND (reference sequence). The CDR3 loop spans 12 amino acids.

This chain uses TRBV9 with TRBJ2-5; D is perhaps TRBD1 (6 bases). Looked up from germline, CDR1 is SGDLS and CDR2 is YYNGEE. This CDR3 has 18 residues. V lost 3 bases and J 1 base, leaving 22 bases between the germline ends. The CDR3 nucleotides are TGTGCCAGCAGCGAGCACGGTGGACAGTTCGAAAGCCAAGAGACCCAGTACTTC. Translation gives CASSEHGGQFESQETQYF.

The V call is TRBV4-2, the J call TRBJ2-7; D is possibly TRBD1 or TRBD2 (5 bases each). CDR1 is LGHNA and CDR2 is YNFKEQ in the germline V gene. The CDR3 loop spans 16 amino acids. V shed 0 bases and J shed 6 bases, with 18 bases lying between them. The CDR3 coding sequence is TGTGCCAGCAGCCAAGAGTTTGGGGTGAGGGGACGCGAGCAGTACTTC. It is translated as CASSQEFGVRGREQYF.

This chain uses TRBV2 with TRBJ1-2; 9 bases are shared with TRBD1. The CDR3 contains 14 residues. Germline V gene sequence: CDR1 SNHLY, CDR2 FYNNEI. J gave up 5 bases and V 4 bases, and 5 bases lay outside the gene matches. This CDR3 is CASSVTGGRYGYTF. The CDR3 DNA is TGTGCCAGCAGTGTGACAGGGGGGAGGTATGGCTACACCTTC.

The chain couples TRBV6-1 to TRBJ2-7, with TRBD1 matching over 7 bases. The CDR3 contains 13 residues. The trim removed 5 bases at V and 1 base at J, leaving 2 bases unmatched. Germline CDR1 reads MNHNS; CDR2 reads SASEGT. The CDR3 loop reads CASSLDRSYEQYF. The CDR3 DNA sequence: TGTGCCAGCAGTTTGGACAGGTCCTACGAGCAGTACTTC.

The V gene is TRBV19, the J gene TRBJ1-2; no firm D call. The germline V gene has CDR1 LNHDA and CDR2 SQIVND (reference sequence). The CDR3 is 11 residues long. V dropped 6 bases and J dropped 8 bases, with 10 bases sitting between them. The CDR3 sequence is CASSLPGGYTF. As DNA, the CDR3 is TGTGCCAGTAGCCTTCCTGGGGGCTACACCTTC. Supplemented by reference TRBV19 and TRBJ1-2, the full variable domain reads DGGITQSPKYLFRKEGQNVTLSCEQNLNHDAMYWYRQDPGQGLRLIYYSQIVNDFQKGDIAEGYSVSREKKESFPLTVTSAQKNPTAFYLCASSLPGGYTFGSGTRLTVV.